The next 13 T cell receptor beta chains were all read from a single sample in a study of radiotherapy plus CTLA-4 blockade in lung cancer. The repertoire was sequenced with immunoSEQ multiplex PCR; TCRdb's copy has only in-frame clones and lacks some. Among some 80,000 clones, 70% to 85% were seen once, and the ten largest hold approximately 0.8%. Source: peripheral blood, taken from a patient treated with radiotherapy plus ipilimumab. These receptors originate from a human donor with non-small cell lung cancer who had stable disease on radiotherapy plus ipilimumab.

This chain uses TRBV7-2 with TRBJ2-7, with D perhaps matching TRBD2 (5 bases). Germline values: CDR1 SGHTA, CDR2 FQGNSA. Trimming cost V 1 base and J 5 bases, with 12 bases left between them. The length of the CDR3 is 14 residues. The DNA for the CDR3 is TGTGCCAGCAGCTTAGTGCCGGGATGGGACGAGCAGTACTTC. Its protein is CASSLVPGWDEQYF.

The rearrangement uses TRBV30 and TRBJ1-5, with 7 bases lining up with TRBD1. V lost 5 bases to trimming and J lost 5 bases; unmatched junction nucleotides: 6. The CDR3 consists of 13 residues. From germline, CDR1 is GTSNPN and CDR2 SVGIG (reference sequence). Written as DNA, the CDR3 is TGTGCCTGGGATACAGGGGTTGATCAGCCCCAGCATTTT. It codes for CAWDTGVDQPQHF.

The DNA for the CDR3 is TGTGCCAGCAGCTCCTCACCGGGGGCGGGGGAAGGCGGGGAGCTGTTTTTT. This encodes CASSSSPGAGEGGELFF. The rearrangement links TRBV9 to TRBJ2-2, with D perhaps matching TRBD2 (7 bases). From germline, CDR1 is SGDLS and CDR2 YYNGEE. V was cut by 4 bases and J by 7 bases, with 23 bases left in between. The CDR3 extends over 17 amino acids.

The rearrangement links TRBV28 to TRBJ1-2, with D tentatively TRBD1 (6 bases). This CDR3 is built from 13 residues. Trimming pared 6 bases from V and 2 bases from J, leaving 10 bases between. The germline V gene encodes CDR1 MDHEN and CDR2 SYDVKM. The CDR3 reads CASRTGINYGYTF. In nucleotides, the CDR3 is TGTGCCAGCAGGACAGGCATCAACTATGGCTACACCTTC.

J is TRBJ1-4 and V is TRBV6-6; perhaps TRBD1 as D (5 bases). CDR1 and CDR2 (germline): MNHNY, SVGAGI (reference sequence). The V gene lost 2 bases and the J gene lost 4 bases, with 8 bases spanning the gap. CDR3 length equals 14 residues. The CDR3 sequence is CASSYGGSNEKLFF. CDR3 nucleotides: TGTGCCAGCAGTTACGGGGGGAGTAATGAAAAACTGTTTTTT.

This clone has a handful of counts. The chain employs TRBV7-6 and TRBJ1-3; D remains ambiguous. Between the trimmed V and J ends, which lost 0 bases and 0 bases, there was a span of 6 bases. Germline lookup yields CDR1 SGHVS and CDR2 FNYEAQ. The CDR3 sequence is 15 residues long. The chain's CDR3 is CASSLAANSGNTIYF. The CDR3 nucleotides are TGTGCCAGCAGCTTAGCGGCGAACTCTGGAAACACCATATATTTT.

The gene calls are TRBV19 and TRBJ2-6, with D hard to call. This CDR3 is 15 amino acids long. Germline CDR1 and CDR2: LNHDA and SQIVND (reference sequence). Trimming cost V 2 bases and J 4 bases, with 9 bases left between them. The CDR3 sequence: CASSIKGPGANVLTF. In nucleotides, the CDR3 is TGTGCCAGTAGTATAAAAGGTCCCGGGGCCAACGTCCTGACTTTC.

The gene calls are TRBV4-1 and TRBJ2-3, with 8 bases identical to TRBD1. Unmatched junction bases numbered 17, after V lost 10 bases and J lost 8 bases. Germline lookup yields CDR1 MGHRA and CDR2 YSYEKL. The CDR3 covers 15 residues. CDR3 residues: CAIPVGQETPGTQYF. CDR3 coding DNA: TGCGCCATACCGGTGGGACAGGAAACTCCAGGTACGCAGTATTTT.

In this sample, this clone turned up a few times. The chain links TRBV5-1 to TRBJ2-2, with TRBD1 matching 8 bases. In germline, CDR1 is SGHRS, CDR2 YFSETQ. The CDR3 runs to 15 residues. Trimming cost V 8 bases and J 3 bases; bases outside gene matches: 9. Here the CDR3 reads CASRAQGVDTGELFF. The DNA for the CDR3 is TGCGCCAGTAGAGCACAGGGGGTCGACACCGGGGAGCTGTTTTTT.

The chain combines TRBV6-1 with TRBJ1-6; no firm D call. The length of the CDR3 is 15 residues. Germline values: CDR1 MNHNS, CDR2 SASEGT. Between the trimmed V and J ends, which lost 2 bases and 7 bases, there was a span of 12 bases. The CDR3 region has the DNA TGTGCCAGCAGTGAACTACCACGAGGAAATTCACCCCTCCACTTT. This codes for CASSELPRGNSPLHF.

The genes are TRBV25-1 and TRBJ2-5; either TRBD1 or TRBD2 may supply D (5 bases each). Trimming shortened V by 6 bases and J by 2 bases, and 16 bases separated the two germline ends. The CDR3 is made up of 15 amino acids. Germline-derived CDR1 and CDR2 are MGHDK and SYGVNS. CDR3 DNA sequence: TGTGCCAGCAGCCCGCCGGGGACGGGGCAAGAGACCCAGTACTTC. This sequence encodes CASSPPGTGQETQYF.

This chain links TRBV6-5 with TRBJ2-2; 9 nucleotides align to TRBD1. The germline CDR1 and CDR2 sequences are MNHEY and SVGAGI. This CDR3 is 15 amino acids long. V was pared by 4 bases and J by 3 bases, with 3 bases of the junction left unmatched. As DNA, the CDR3 is TGTGCCAGCAGTTTCGACAGGGGGTACACCGGGGAGCTGTTTTTT. This translates into CASSFDRGYTGELFF.

The chain is built from TRBV7-8 and TRBJ1-5; D ambiguous. The germline V and J ends were trimmed by 3 bases and 5 bases, with 8 bases remaining between them. In germline, CDR1 is SGHVS, CDR2 FQNEAQ. The CDR3 is 13 residues long. The CDR3 DNA sequence: TGTGCCAGCAGCTTCGGACGGGATCAGCCCCAGCATTTT. This translates into CASSFGRDQPQHF.